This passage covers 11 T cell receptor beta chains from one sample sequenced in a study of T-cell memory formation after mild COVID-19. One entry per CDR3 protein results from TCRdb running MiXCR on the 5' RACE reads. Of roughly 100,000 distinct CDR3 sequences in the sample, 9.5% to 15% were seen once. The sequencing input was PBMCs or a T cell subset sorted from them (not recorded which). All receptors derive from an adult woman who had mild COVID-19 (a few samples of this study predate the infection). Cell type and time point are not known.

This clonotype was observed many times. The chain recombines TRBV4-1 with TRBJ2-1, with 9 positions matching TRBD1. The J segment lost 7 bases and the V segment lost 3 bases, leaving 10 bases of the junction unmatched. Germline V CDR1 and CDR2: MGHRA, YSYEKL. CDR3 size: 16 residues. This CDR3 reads CASSHPGQGVFNEQFF. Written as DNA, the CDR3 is TGCGCCAGCAGCCACCCGGGACAGGGTGTTTTTAATGAGCAGTTCTTC.

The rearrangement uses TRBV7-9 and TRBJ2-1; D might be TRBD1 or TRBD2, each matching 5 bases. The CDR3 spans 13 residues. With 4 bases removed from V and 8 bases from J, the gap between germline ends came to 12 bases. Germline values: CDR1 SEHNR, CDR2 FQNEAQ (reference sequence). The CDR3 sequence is CASSSEGFHEQFF. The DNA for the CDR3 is TGTGCCAGCAGCTCAGAGGGGTTCCATGAGCAGTTCTTC.

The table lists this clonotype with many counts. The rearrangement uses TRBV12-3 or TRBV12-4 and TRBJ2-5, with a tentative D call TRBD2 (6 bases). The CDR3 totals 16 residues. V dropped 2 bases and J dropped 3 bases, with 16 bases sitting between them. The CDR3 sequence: CASSLRLALAKETQYF. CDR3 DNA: TGTGCCAGCAGTTTACGGCTAGCGCTAGCTAAAGAGACCCAGTACTTC.

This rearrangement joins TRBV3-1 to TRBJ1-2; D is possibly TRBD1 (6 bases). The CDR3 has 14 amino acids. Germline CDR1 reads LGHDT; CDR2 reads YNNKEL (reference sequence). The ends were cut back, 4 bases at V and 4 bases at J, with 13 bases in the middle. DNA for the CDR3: TGTGCCAGCAGCCCGACAGAGGGGGGCTATGGCTACACCTTC. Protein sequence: CASSPTEGGYGYTF. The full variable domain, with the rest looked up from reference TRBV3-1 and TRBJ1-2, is DTAVSQTPKYLVTQMGNDKSIKCEQNLGHDTMYWYKQDSKKFLKIMFSYNNKELIINETVPNRFSPKSPDKAHLNLHINSLELGDSAVYFCASSPTEGGYGYTFGSGTRLTVV.

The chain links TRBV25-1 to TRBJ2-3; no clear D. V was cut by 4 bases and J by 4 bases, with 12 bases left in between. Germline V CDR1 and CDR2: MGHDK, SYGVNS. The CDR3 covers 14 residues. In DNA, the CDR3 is TGTGCCAGCAGTGCCTTTGGATCGGCAGATACGCAGTATTTT. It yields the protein CASSAFGSADTQYF.

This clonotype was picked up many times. CDR3 protein: CASSPPDYPPYNEQFF. CDR3 coding DNA: TGTGCCAGCAGCCCACCGGACTATCCCCCCTACAATGAGCAGTTCTTC. This chain connects TRBV7-9 to TRBJ2-1; the D gene is possibly TRBD2 (6 bases). Germline V gene data show CDR1 as SEHNR and CDR2 as FQNEAQ (reference sequence). V was cut by 5 bases and J by 2 bases, with 16 bases left in between. This CDR3 spans 16 amino acids.

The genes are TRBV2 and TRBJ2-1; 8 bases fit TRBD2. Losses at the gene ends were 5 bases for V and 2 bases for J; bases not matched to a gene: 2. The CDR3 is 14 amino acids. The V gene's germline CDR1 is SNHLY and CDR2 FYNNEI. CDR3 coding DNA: TGTGCCAGCAGTACGGGGGGGGCCTACAATGAGCAGTTCTTC. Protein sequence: CASSTGGAYNEQFF.

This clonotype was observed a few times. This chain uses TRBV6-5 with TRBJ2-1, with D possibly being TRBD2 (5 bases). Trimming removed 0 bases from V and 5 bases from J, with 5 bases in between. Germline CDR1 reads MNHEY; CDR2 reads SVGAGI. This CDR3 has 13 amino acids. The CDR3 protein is CASSYSEDNEQFF. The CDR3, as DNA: TGTGCCAGCAGTTACTCGGAGGACAATGAGCAGTTCTTC.

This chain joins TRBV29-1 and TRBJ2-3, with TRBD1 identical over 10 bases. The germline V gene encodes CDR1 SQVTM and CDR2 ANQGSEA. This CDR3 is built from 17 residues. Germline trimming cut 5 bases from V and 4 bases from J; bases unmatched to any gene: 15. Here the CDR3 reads CSVSGLRDRGDADTQYF. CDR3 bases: TGCAGCGTTTCTGGCCTCCGGGACAGGGGCGATGCAGATACGCAGTATTTT.

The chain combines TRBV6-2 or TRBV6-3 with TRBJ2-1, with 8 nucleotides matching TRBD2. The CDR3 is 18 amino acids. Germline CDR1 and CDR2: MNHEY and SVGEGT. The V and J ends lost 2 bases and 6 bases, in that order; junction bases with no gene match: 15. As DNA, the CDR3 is TGTGCCAGCAGTTACCCGCCGGGGAAGCGGGGGTGGGTCAATGAGCAGTTCTTC. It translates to CASSYPPGKRGWVNEQFF.

The CDR3 protein is CSAQDGSSYNEQFF. CDR3 DNA: TGCAGTGCTCAAGACGGTAGCTCCTACAATGAGCAGTTCTTC. The chain recombines TRBV20-1 with TRBJ2-1; unclear D gene. This CDR3 comprises 14 residues. V gave up 5 bases and J gave up 0 bases, with 11 bases separating them. Germline assignment: CDR1 DFQATT and CDR2 SNEGSKA (reference sequence).